Detailed here is one TCR beta chain. This sample is part of a study of beta chain features in type 1 diabetes. Across the study: Taken together, all samples contributed 107,917,701 examined sorted cells.

The CDR3 is made up of 14 amino acids. V was trimmed by 0 bases and J by 12 bases, leaving 15 bases between them. Germline lookup yields CDR1 LNHDA and CDR2 SQIVND (reference sequence). Sequenced material consisted of expressed TCRB transcripts (all of the isolated RNA was reverse transcribed). An average of around 3.4 million reads was obtained for naive, central memory and regulatory T cell samples. TCRdb's copy holds only in-frame clones and misses some; the assay was immunoSEQ multiplex PCR. The repertoire consists of around 250,000 clones, with roughly 13% occurring once and the leading ten covering about 0.024%.

The chain joins TRBV19 to TRBJ2-4; maybe TRBD2 (6 bases). The clonotype originates from a woman aged 40 to 50 in good health. The material sequenced was naive CD4+ T cells from blood. CDR3 nucleotides: TGTGCCAGTAGTATAGATCTGGGGGACGGGGGTCAGTACTTC. Translating it yields CASSIDLGDGGQYF. Full variable domain (rest looked up from reference TRBV19 and TRBJ2-4): DGGITQSPKYLFRKEGQNVTLSCEQNLNHDAMYWYRQDPGQGLRLIYYSQIVNDFQKGDIAEGYSVSREKKESFPLTVTSAQKNPTAFYLCASSIDLGDGGQYFGAGTRLSVL.